The entry below gives a single T cell receptor beta chain sequence along with its context. Its antigen is currently unknown. Since a much larger clone is just one base distant, this may be a read error. Other DNA sequences in this sample translate to the same CDR3. This entry belongs to a study of shared clonotypes between healthy human individuals. The CDR3 extends over 12 amino acids. Trimming left V 5 bases short and J 2 bases short, with 3 bases between. Per the germline V gene, CDR1 is SGHTA and CDR2 is FQGNSA. Clones were sequenced by immunoSEQ multiplex PCR, and TCRdb holds only the in-frame ones, with some missing. The data hold about 1 million clones, with about 70% observed a single time. Points from the study as a whole: Enrolling few donors narrowed the genetic and exposure-history diversity that was represented. Among donors, the sharing of clonotypes was expected to be influenced by sequencing depth. Naive subsets usually exceeded memory subsets in estimated richness.

The receptor's source is a man aged 18 to 35 in good health. Sequencing was carried out using memory CD4+ T cells sorted from blood. The subset is: CD45RA-negative fraction. V and J are TRBV7-2 and TRBJ2-2; D is uncertain. The CDR3 DNA reads TGTGCCAGCAGCCCTAACACCGGGGAGCTGTTTTTT. It codes for CASSPNTGELFF.